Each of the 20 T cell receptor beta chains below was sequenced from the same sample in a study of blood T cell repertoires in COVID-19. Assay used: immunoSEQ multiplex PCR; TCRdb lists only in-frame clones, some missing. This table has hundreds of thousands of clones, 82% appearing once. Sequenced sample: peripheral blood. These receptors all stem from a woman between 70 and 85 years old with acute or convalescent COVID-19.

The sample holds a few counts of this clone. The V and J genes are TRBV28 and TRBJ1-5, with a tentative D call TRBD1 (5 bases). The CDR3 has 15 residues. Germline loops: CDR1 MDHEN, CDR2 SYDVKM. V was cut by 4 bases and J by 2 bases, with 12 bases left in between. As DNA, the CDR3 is TGTGCCAGCAGTTCTCCCCAGGGTCGCAATCAGCCCCAGCATTTT. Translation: CASSSPQGRNQPQHF. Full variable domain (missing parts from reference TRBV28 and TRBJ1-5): DVKVTQSSRYLVKRTGEKVFLECVQDMDHENMFWYRQDPGLGLRLIYFSYDVKMKEKGDIPEGYSVSREKKERFSLILESASTNQTSMYLCASSSPQGRNQPQHFGDGTRLSIL.

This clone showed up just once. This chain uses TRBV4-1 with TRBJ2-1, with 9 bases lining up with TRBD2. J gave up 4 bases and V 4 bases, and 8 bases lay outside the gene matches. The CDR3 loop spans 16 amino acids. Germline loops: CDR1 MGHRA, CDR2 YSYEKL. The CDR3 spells CASSPPSSGVYNEQFF. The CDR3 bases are TGCGCCAGCAGCCCCCCTTCTAGCGGGGTATACAATGAGCAGTTCTTC.

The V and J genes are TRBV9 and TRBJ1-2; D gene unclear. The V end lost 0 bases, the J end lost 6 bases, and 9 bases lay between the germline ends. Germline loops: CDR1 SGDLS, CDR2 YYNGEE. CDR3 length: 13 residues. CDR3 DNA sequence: TGTGCCAGCAGCGTAGCTTTCCGGGATGGCTACACCTTC. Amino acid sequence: CASSVAFRDGYTF.

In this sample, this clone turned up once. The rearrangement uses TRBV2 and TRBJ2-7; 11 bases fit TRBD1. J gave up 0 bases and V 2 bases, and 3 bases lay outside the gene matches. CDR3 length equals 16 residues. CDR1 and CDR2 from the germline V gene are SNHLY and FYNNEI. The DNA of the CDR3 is TGTGCCAGCAGTGAACGTGGGACAGGGGGCTCCTACGAGCAGTACTTC. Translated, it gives CASSERGTGGSYEQYF.

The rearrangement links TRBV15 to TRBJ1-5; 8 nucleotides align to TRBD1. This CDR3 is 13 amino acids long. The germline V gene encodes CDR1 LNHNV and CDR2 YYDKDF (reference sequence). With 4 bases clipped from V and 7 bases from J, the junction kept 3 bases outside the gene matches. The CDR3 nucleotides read TGTGCCACCAGCACAGGGGGCTTACAGCCCCAGCATTTT. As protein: CATSTGGLQPQHF.

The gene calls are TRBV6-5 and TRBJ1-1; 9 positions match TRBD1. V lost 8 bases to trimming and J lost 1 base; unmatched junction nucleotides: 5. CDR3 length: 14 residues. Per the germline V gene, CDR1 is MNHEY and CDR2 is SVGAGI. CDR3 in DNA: TGTGCCAGCGGGACAGGGCTGAGGAACACTGAAGCTTTCTTT. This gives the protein CASGTGLRNTEAFF.

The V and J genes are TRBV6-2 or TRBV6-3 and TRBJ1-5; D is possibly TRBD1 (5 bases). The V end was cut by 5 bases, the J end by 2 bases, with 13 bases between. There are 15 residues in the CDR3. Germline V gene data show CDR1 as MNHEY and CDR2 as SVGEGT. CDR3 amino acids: CASSGPGEGNQPQHF. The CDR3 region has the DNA TGTGCCAGCAGTGGACCGGGGGAGGGCAATCAGCCCCAGCATTTT.

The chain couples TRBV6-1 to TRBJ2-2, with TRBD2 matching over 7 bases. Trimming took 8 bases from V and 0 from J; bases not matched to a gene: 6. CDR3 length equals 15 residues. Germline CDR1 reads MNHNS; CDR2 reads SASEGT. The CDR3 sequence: CASYVRGANTGELFF. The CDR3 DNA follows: TGTGCCAGCTATGTACGGGGGGCGAACACCGGGGAGCTGTTTTTT.

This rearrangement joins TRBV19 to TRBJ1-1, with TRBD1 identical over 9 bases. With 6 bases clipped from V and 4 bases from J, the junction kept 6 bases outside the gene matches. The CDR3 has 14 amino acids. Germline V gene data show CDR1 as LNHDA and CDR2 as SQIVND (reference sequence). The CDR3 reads CASRTTGGGTEAFF. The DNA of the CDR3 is TGTGCCAGTAGGACGACAGGGGGTGGCACTGAAGCTTTCTTT.

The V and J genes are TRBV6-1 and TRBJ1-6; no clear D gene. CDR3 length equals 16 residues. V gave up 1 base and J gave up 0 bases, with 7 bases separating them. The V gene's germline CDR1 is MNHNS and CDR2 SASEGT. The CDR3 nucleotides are TGTGCCAGCAGTGAAGACCGGAGCTCCTATAATTCACCCCTCCACTTT. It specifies CASSEDRSSYNSPLHF.

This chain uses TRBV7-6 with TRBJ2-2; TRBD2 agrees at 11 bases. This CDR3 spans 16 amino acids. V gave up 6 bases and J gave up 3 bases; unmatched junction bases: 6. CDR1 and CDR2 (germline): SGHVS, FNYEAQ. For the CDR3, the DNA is TGTGCCAGCAGGTTCACTAGCGGGGGCCACACCGGGGAGCTGTTTTTT. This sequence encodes CASRFTSGGHTGELFF.

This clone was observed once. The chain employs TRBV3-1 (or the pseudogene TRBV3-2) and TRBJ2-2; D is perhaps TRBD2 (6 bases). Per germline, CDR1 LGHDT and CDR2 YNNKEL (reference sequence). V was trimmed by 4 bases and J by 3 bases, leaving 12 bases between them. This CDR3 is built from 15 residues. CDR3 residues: CASSPDSGYTGELFF. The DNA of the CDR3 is TGTGCCAGCAGCCCTGATAGCGGATACACCGGGGAGCTGTTTTTT.

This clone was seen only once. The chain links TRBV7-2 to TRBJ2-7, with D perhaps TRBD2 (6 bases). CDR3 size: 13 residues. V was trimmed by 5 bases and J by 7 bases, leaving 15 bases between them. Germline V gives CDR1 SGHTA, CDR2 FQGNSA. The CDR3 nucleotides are TGTGCCAGCAGCCGTCCGACTAGTCGGGAGCAGTACTTC. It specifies CASSRPTSREQYF.

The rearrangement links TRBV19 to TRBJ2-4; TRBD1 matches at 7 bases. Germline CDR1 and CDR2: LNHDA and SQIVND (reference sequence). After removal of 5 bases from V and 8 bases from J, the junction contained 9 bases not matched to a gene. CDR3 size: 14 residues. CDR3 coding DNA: TGTGCCAGTAGTCCGTGGACAGGATGGGACATTCAGTACTTC. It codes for CASSPWTGWDIQYF.

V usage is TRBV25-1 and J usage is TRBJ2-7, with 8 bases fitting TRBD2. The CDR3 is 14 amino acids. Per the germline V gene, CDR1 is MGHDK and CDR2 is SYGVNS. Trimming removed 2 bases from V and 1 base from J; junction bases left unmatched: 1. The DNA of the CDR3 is TGTGCCAGCAGTGAACCTAGCGGGTCCTACGAGCAGTACTTC. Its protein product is CASSEPSGSYEQYF.

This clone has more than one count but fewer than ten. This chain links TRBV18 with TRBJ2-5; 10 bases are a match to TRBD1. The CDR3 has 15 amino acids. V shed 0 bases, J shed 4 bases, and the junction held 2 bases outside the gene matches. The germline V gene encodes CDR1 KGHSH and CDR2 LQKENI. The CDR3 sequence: CASSPPGQGRETQYF. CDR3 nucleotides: TGTGCCAGCTCACCACCGGGACAGGGGAGAGAGACCCAGTACTTC. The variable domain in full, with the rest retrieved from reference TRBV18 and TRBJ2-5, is NAGVMQNPRHLVRRRGQEARLRCSPMKGHSHVYWYRQLPEEGLKFMVYLQKENIIDESGMPKERFSAEFPKEGPSILRIQQVVRGDSAAYFCASSPPGQGRETQYFGPGTRLLVL.

CDR3 in DNA: TGTGCCAGCAGCTTACCGGTGGTAGGCACAGATACGCAGTATTTT. This encodes CASSLPVVGTDTQYF. J is TRBJ2-3 and V is TRBV5-6; no firm D call. CDR1 is SGHDT, CDR2 YYEEEE, per germline. The CDR3 loop spans 15 amino acids. Trimming removed 2 bases from V and 1 base from J, with 11 bases in between.

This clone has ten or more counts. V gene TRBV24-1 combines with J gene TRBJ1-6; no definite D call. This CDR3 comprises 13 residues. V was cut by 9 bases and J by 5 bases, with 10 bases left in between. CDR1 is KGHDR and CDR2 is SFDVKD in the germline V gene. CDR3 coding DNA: TGTGCCACCCGGGCGGGTGATAATTCACCCCTCCACTTT. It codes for CATRAGDNSPLHF.

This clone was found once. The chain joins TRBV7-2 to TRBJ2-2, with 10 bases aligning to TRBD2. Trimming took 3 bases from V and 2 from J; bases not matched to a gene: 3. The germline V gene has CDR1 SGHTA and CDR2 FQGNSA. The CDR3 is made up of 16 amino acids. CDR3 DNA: TGTGCCAGCAGCTTTAGCGGGGGGCCTAACACCGGGGAGCTGTTTTTT. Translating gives CASSFSGGPNTGELFF.

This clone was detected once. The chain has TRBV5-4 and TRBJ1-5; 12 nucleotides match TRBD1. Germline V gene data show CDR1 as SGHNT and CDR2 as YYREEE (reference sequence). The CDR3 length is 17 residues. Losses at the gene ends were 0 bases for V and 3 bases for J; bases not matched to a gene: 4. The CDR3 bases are TGTGCCAGCAGCTTGGGGGGGACAGGGGGCTCCAATCAGCCCCAGCATTTT. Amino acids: CASSLGGTGGSNQPQHF.